A selection of T cell receptor beta chains follows, all from one sample in a study of graft-versus-host responses after intestinal transplantation. TCRdb keeps only in-frame clones here, not all; method: immunoSEQ multiplex PCR. The data contain about 7,200 clones, roughly 24% of them singletons. The sample consisted of alloreactive CD4+ T cells from a mixed lymphocyte reaction culture, taken before transplantation. The receptors come from a human patient who was an organ donor for intestinal transplantation. The CDR3 runs from the conserved cysteine through the conserved F or W. The order of the fields is V gene, CDR3 length, D gene, J gene, clone size, CDR3 DNA, CDR3 protein. The D gene is left open where the match is weak. Only some rows state a clone size, as once, few, many or a class for expanded clones.

V: TRBV11-3
length: 15
D: TRBD2
J: TRBJ2-1
size: NA
DNA: TGTGCCAGCAGCCCCGGACTAGCGGGAGCGGTTGAGCAGTTCTTC
CDR3: CASSPGLAGAVEQFF

V: TRBV30
length: 14
D: TRBD1
J: TRBJ2-7
size: NA
DNA: TGTGCCTGCAACCGGGACAGGGCCTCCTACGAGCAGTACTTC
CDR3: CACNRDRASYEQYF

V: TRBV4-3
length: 16
D: NA
J: TRBJ2-1
size: few
DNA: TGCGCCAGCAGCCAAGATTTGGGAGCGCTACACCATGAGCAGTTCTTC
CDR3: CASSQDLGALHHEQFF

V: TRBV11-2
length: 13
D: TRBD1
J: TRBJ2-7
size: few
DNA: TGTGCCAGCAGCTTCGACAGGGGTGACGAGCAGTACTTC
CDR3: CASSFDRGDEQYF

V: TRBV19
length: 14
D: TRBD1
J: TRBJ2-3
size: NA
DNA: TGTGCCAGTAGCCCGGGACAGTACACAGATACGCAGTATTTT
CDR3: CASSPGQYTDTQYF

V: TRBV2
length: 13
D: NA
J: TRBJ2-7
size: NA
DNA: TGTGCCAGCCTCGCAGACAGCGGCTACGAGCAGTACTTC
CDR3: CASLADSGYEQYF

V: TRBV6-6
length: 14
D: NA
J: TRBJ1-1
size: few
DNA: TGTGCCAGCAGAGGGTCGGGGCTAGATCTCGGAGCTTTCTTT
CDR3: CASRGSGLDLGAFF

V: TRBV4-3
length: 14
D: TRBD1
J: TRBJ1-4
size: NA
DNA: TGCGCCAGCAGCCCCTATCGACAGGGTGAAAAACTGTTTTTT
CDR3: CASSPYRQGEKLFF

V: TRBV10-3
length: 13
D: TRBD2
J: TRBJ2-7
size: NA
DNA: TGTGCCAGCATGGGGAGCGGGAGATCTGAGCAGTACTTC
CDR3: CASMGSGRSEQYF

V: TRBV6-1
length: 12
D: TRBD2
J: TRBJ2-7
size: medium-sized
DNA: TGTGCCAGCCTAGCGGTTTCCTACGAGCAGTACTTC
CDR3: CASLAVSYEQYF

V: TRBV2
length: 12
D: NA
J: TRBJ2-5
size: few
DNA: TGTGCCAGCAGGGGATGGGACTTGTGGCAGTACTTC
CDR3: CASRGWDLWQYF

V: TRBV7-9
length: 17
D: TRBD2
J: TRBJ2-2
size: NA
DNA: TGTGCCAGCAGCCCGCCCGGACTAGCGGGAGTGATCGGGGAGCTGTTTTTT
CDR3: CASSPPGLAGVIGELFF

V: TRBV7-2
length: 14
D: NA
J: TRBJ2-7
size: NA
DNA: TGTGCCAGCAGCTCTCGTTATCGGATCTACGAGCAGTACTTC
CDR3: CASSSRYRIYEQYF

V: TRBV28
length: 18
D: TRBD2
J: TRBJ2-4
size: NA
DNA: TGTGCCAGCAGTAAAGGACTAGCGGGAGACTTAGCCAAAAACATTCAGTACTTC
CDR3: CASSKGLAGDLAKNIQYF

V: TRBV7-2
length: 15
D: TRBD2
J: TRBJ2-7
size: NA
DNA: TGTGCCAGCAGCTTAGGGGGGACTAGTCGGAACGAGCAGTACTTC
CDR3: CASSLGGTSRNEQYF

V: TRBV7-2
length: 13
D: NA
J: TRBJ2-5
size: NA
DNA: TGTGCCAGCAGCTTAGCTCTGTTTGAGACCCAGTACTTC
CDR3: CASSLALFETQYF

V: TRBV5-1
length: 14
D: NA
J: TRBJ2-7
size: NA
DNA: TGCGCCAGCAGTCCCCGGAGGAACTCCTACGAGCAGTACTTC
CDR3: CASSPRRNSYEQYF

V: TRBV19
length: 13
D: NA
J: TRBJ2-7
size: NA
DNA: TGTGCCAGTAGTATATCGCTTCCCTACGAGCAGTACTTC
CDR3: CASSISLPYEQYF

V: TRBV7-4
length: 13
D: NA
J: TRBJ2-7
size: NA
DNA: TGTGCCAGCAGCTTAGGAAGGGGCTACGAGCAGTACTTC
CDR3: CASSLGRGYEQYF

V: TRBV7-9
length: 14
D: NA
J: TRBJ1-1
size: few
DNA: TGTGCCAGCAGCTTAGTAGCGAGGAACACTGAAGCTTTCTTT
CDR3: CASSLVARNTEAFF

V: TRBV7-2
length: 13
D: NA
J: TRBJ1-2
size: medium-sized
DNA: TGTGCCAGCAGCTTAGACAGAACCTATGGCTACACCTTC
CDR3: CASSLDRTYGYTF

V: TRBV5-4
length: 15
D: NA
J: TRBJ2-1
size: NA
DNA: TGTGCCAGCAGCTTGGGGCGGAGCTCCTACAATGAGCAGTTCTTC
CDR3: CASSLGRSSYNEQFF